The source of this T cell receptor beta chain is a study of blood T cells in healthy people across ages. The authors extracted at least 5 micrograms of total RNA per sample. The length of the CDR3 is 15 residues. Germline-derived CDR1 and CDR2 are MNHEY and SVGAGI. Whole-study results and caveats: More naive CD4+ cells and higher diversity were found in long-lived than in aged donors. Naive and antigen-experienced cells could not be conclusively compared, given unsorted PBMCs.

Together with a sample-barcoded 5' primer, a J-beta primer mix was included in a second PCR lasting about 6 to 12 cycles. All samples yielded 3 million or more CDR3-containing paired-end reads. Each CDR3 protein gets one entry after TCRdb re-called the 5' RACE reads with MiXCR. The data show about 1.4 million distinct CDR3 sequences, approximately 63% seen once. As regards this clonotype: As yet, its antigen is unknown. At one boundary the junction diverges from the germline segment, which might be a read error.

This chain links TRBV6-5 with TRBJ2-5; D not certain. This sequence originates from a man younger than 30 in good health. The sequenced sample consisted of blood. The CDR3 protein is CASRGRASNHETQYF. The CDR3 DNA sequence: TGTGCCAGCAGAGGTAGGGCGTCGAACCACGAGACCCAGTACTTC.